The clone carrying this TCR beta chain has a handful of counts. V trimming: 6 bases; J trimming: 6 bases; junction bases outside the gene matches: 8. The CDR3 length is 14 residues. A second about 6 to 11 cycle PCR used barcoded and J-beta primers. Individual samples furnished no less than 3 million CDR3-containing paired-end reads apiece. TCRdb processed the 5' RACE reads anew with MiXCR; each CDR3 protein has one entry. Among approximately 1,000,000 distinct CDR3 sequences listed, 35% to 55% were seen once. The data were taken from a study of blood T cells in healthy people across ages. What was sequenced was blood. The clonotype was recovered from a woman in her sixties or seventies in good health. This chain uses TRBV12-3 or TRBV12-4 with TRBJ2-7; 10 bases agree with TRBD2. CDR3 in amino acids: CASSPESGRVEQYF. In DNA form, the CDR3 reads TGTGCCAGCAGCCCCGAAAGCGGGAGGGTCGAGCAGTACTTC.